The subject of this entry is one T cell receptor (beta chain). What it binds is not known. J lost 4 bases, V lost 8 bases, and 5 bases had no gene match. The germline gives CDR1 MDHEN, CDR2 SYDVKM. The CDR3 has 13 amino acids. PCR amplification relied on 60 Vbeta primers (plus 13 Jbeta primers). Measured with immunoSEQ multiplex PCR; TCRdb has only the in-frame clones, and not every one. The sample yields around 200,000 clones, roughly four fifths seen once. This entry comes from a study of cytomegalovirus exposure and HLA in healthy donors. Overall study results and limits: Cytomegalovirus status was reportedly diagnosed by the classifier with high sensitivity and specificity.

This rearrangement joins TRBV28 to TRBJ2-1; 7 nucleotides line up with TRBD2. The receptor was derived from a man aged 25 to 40 in good health and CMV-seronegative. Material for sequencing was PBMCs. The CDR3 coding sequence is TGTGCCAGCGGGAGGGGAGCTTACAATGAGCAGTTCTTC. Amino acid sequence: CASGRGAYNEQFF.